Presented here are 8 T cell receptor beta chains from one specimen sequenced in a study of T-cell reconstitution after alpha-beta-depleted transplantation in children. Unique molecular identifiers were built into the TCRbeta library. TCRdb reanalysed the PCR reads using MiXCR and keeps one entry per CDR3 protein. Here the sample spans hundreds of thousands of distinct CDR3 sequences, approximately 12% being singletons. Sample: PBMCs, mostly from graft donor cells, taken 360 days after TCRalphabeta/CD19-depleted stem cell transplant. These receptors all come from a male patient younger than 18 who had a stem cell transplant for acute myeloid leukemia, so the T cells may come from the graft donor.

This clonotype was seen a few times. The chain uses TRBV10-3 and TRBJ2-7, with TRBD2 as a possible D gene (6 bases). CDR1 is ENHRY, CDR2 SYGVKD, per germline. Trimming pared 3 bases from V and 6 bases from J, leaving 12 bases between. The CDR3 consists of 13 residues. CDR3 residues: CAISEKLAGEQYF. The CDR3 DNA reads TGTGCCATCAGTGAAAAACTAGCTGGCGAGCAGTACTTC.

This chain connects TRBV7-2 to TRBJ1-1, with D perhaps matching TRBD1 (5 bases). The CDR3 extends over 16 amino acids. V was pared by 0 bases and J by 4 bases, with 15 bases between. Germline CDR1 is SGHTA and CDR2 is FQGNSA. The CDR3 loop reads CASSLAVGAAGTEAFF. In DNA, the CDR3 is TGTGCCAGCAGCTTAGCCGTCGGGGCGGCGGGCACTGAAGCTTTCTTT.

The chain links TRBV20-1 to TRBJ2-1, with D tentatively TRBD1 (6 bases). Trimming pared 6 bases from V and 0 bases from J, leaving 9 bases between. This CDR3 is 13 amino acids long. Looked up from germline, CDR1 is DFQATT and CDR2 is SNEGSKA (reference sequence). DNA for the CDR3: TGCAGTGCCGGACAGAGCTCCTACAATGAGCAGTTCTTC. Translated, it gives CSAGQSSYNEQFF.

This clonotype was seen more than once but under ten times. This sequence joins TRBV11-2 and TRBJ2-3; 7 bases map to TRBD1. The CDR3 contains 17 residues. V lost 4 bases, J lost 1 base, and 11 bases stayed unmatched. CDR1 and CDR2 from the germline V gene are SGHAT and FQNNGV. The CDR3 sequence is CASSSHRQGDGTDTQYF. CDR3 in DNA: TGTGCCAGCAGCTCTCACCGACAGGGCGACGGCACAGATACGCAGTATTTT.

The V gene is TRBV7-2, the J gene TRBJ2-3, with D possibly TRBD1 on 6 matching bases. The V gene's germline CDR1 is SGHTA and CDR2 FQGNSA. The CDR3 covers 16 residues. V lost 0 bases to trimming and J lost 8 bases, with 18 bases between them. DNA of the CDR3: TGTGCCAGCAGCTTAGCCGGGACGAGGACCAGGGGTACGCAGTATTTT. It translates to CASSLAGTRTRGTQYF.

This clonotype was picked up many times. The chain uses TRBV6-5 and TRBJ1-5; maybe TRBD1 (6 bases). This CDR3 has 15 amino acids. V gave up 6 bases and J gave up 0 bases, with 12 bases separating them. Per germline, CDR1 MNHEY and CDR2 SVGAGI. The CDR3: CASSPRGDSNQPQHF. The CDR3 nucleotides are TGTGCCAGCAGCCCGAGGGGGGATAGCAATCAGCCCCAGCATTTT.

CDR3 protein: CASSGSGRREQYF. The CDR3 DNA reads as TGTGCCAGCAGTGGATCGGGCAGGCGCGAGCAGTACTTC. V is TRBV6-2 or TRBV6-3 and J is TRBJ2-7; D remains unclear. This CDR3 spans 13 amino acids. Germline V gene data show CDR1 as MNHEY and CDR2 as SVGEGT. Trimming left V 5 bases short and J 6 bases short, with 14 bases between.

The J gene is TRBJ2-1, the V gene TRBV20-1; TRBD2 aligns across 12 bases. The CDR3 is made up of 15 amino acids. CDR1 DFQATT and CDR2 SNEGSKA come from the germline V gene (reference sequence). The junction had 9 bases not matched to a gene; V was cut back by 5 bases and J by 7 bases. In nucleotides, the CDR3 is TGCAGTGCTCCCTCCTCTAGCGGGAGGGCTAATGAGCAGTTCTTC. Its protein product is CSAPSSSGRANEQFF.